This passage covers 28 T cell receptor beta chains from one sample sequenced in a study of T cell responses to AZD1222 COVID-19 vaccine. Measured with immunoSEQ multiplex PCR; TCRdb has only the in-frame clones, and not every one. Counted here are approximately 100,000 clones, about 89% occurring once; the ten biggest clones make up approximately 19%. Specimen: peripheral blood, collected on day 0 of AZD1222 vaccination. The origin of the receptors is an adult in good health.

The V gene is TRBV6-5, the J gene TRBJ1-1, with D uncertain. CDR3 size: 13 residues. Germline V gene data show CDR1 as MNHEY and CDR2 as SVGAGI. Trimming pared 7 bases from V and 1 base from J, leaving 10 bases between. CDR3 sequence: CASNPPQNTEAFF. CDR3 nucleotides: TGTGCCAGCAACCCTCCCCAGAACACTGAAGCTTTCTTT.

This clone came up a few times. Without the conserved terminal phenylalanine or tryptophan, this CDR3 likely stems from a read error. CDR3 DNA sequence: TGTGCCAGCAGCTTGATTGGTGGCAGAGGCTCACCCCTCCACCTT. Its translation is CASSLIGGRGSPLHL. The rearrangement joins TRBV5-8 to TRBJ1-6; D uncertain. Trimming removed 1 base at V and 10 bases at J, with 15 bases between. This CDR3 region has 15 residues. The V gene's germline CDR1 is SGHTS and CDR2 YDEGEE.

This clone was observed a single time. The chain employs TRBV15 and TRBJ2-3, with 7 bases fitting TRBD2. The V segment lost 11 bases and the J segment 2 bases; nucleotides outside the gene matches: 7. This CDR3 spans 13 amino acids. Germline CDR1 reads LNHNV; CDR2 reads YYDKDF (reference sequence). In DNA form, the CDR3 reads TGTGCCGTCCAGCGGGGCCCCACAGATACGCAGTATTTT. Its translation is CAVQRGPTDTQYF.

The chain employs TRBV19 and TRBJ1-2; no reliable D call. Looked up from germline, CDR1 is LNHDA and CDR2 is SQIVND (reference sequence). The CDR3 has 16 residues. V dropped 5 bases and J dropped 0 bases, with 16 bases sitting between them. In DNA, the CDR3 is TGTGCCAGTAGTCAACTCGGTGGCGTAGCTAACTATGGCTACACCTTC. It encodes CASSQLGGVANYGYTF.

This sequence joins TRBV12-3 or TRBV12-4 and TRBJ2-7; weak D call: TRBD1 (6 bases). This CDR3 has 13 residues. V lost 3 bases and J lost 3, with 9 bases in between. For the CDR3, the DNA is TGTGCCAGCAGTTTGATACAGGGCTACGAGCAGTACTTC. Amino acids: CASSLIQGYEQYF.

The chain recombines TRBV11-2 with TRBJ1-1; 8 bases map to TRBD1. The CDR3 sequence is 15 residues long. CDR1 is SGHAT, CDR2 FQNNGV, per germline. V was clipped by 3 bases and J by 3 bases; unmatched bases: 6. CDR3 sequence (DNA): TGTGCCAGCAGCTTTCGTTCAGGGGGCTACACTGAAGCTTTCTTT. It codes for CASSFRSGGYTEAFF.

Details on this clone: The sample carries other DNA sequences with the same CDR3. This rearrangement joins TRBV5-1 to TRBJ1-4; a possible D gene is TRBD1 (5 bases). This CDR3 comprises 13 residues. Germline CDR1 is SGHRS and CDR2 is YFSETQ. V was shortened by 1 base and J by 5 bases, with 6 bases between the two germline ends. The CDR3, as DNA: TGCGCCAGCAGCTTGTCAGGGAATGAAAAACTGTTTTTT. It codes for CASSLSGNEKLFF.

The chain has TRBV21-1 and TRBJ2-7; the D segment call TRBD2 is taken from the table without a DNA check. TRBV21-1 is a documented pseudogene. The CDR3 spans 15 residues. CDR3 loop: CASSKEEASSYEQYF. The CDR3 DNA reads TGTGCCAGCAGCAAAGAAGAGGCCAGCTCCTACGAGCAGTACTTC.

V is TRBV6-5 and J is TRBJ1-1; 7 positions match TRBD1. V lost 5 bases to trimming and J lost 6 bases; unmatched junction nucleotides: 12. Germline V lookup: CDR1 MNHEY, CDR2 SVGAGI. The CDR3 consists of 15 residues. CDR3 DNA: TGTGCCAGCAGTCAAAACAGGGGCTCTGGCGCTGAAGCTTTCTTT. Amino acid sequence: CASSQNRGSGAEAFF.

This clone was seen only once. This chain joins TRBV18 and TRBJ2-1; 7 nucleotides line up with TRBD1. Germline assignment: CDR1 KGHSH and CDR2 LQKENI. The CDR3 extends over 15 amino acids. J was trimmed by 10 bases and V by 4 bases; bases with no gene match: 13. The CDR3 DNA sequence: TGTGCCAGCTCACTACCTAATAATGAAGGGGGCGAGCAGTTCTTC. It codes for CASSLPNNEGGEQFF.

In DNA, the CDR3 is TGTGCCAGCTCACCCTCAGGGGGTTGGCAAGCTTTCTTT. Translation: CASSPSGGWQAFF. The genes are TRBV18 and TRBJ1-1, with TRBD1 identical over 7 bases. Germline loops: CDR1 KGHSH, CDR2 LQKENI. Trimming removed 3 bases from V and 9 bases from J; junction bases left unmatched: 7. This CDR3 region has 13 residues.

The chain carries TRBV10-1 and TRBJ1-1; D is perhaps TRBD1 (5 bases). Deletions cut 4 bases from V and 2 bases from J, with 11 bases between. CDR3 length: 14 residues. Per the germline V gene, CDR1 is WNHNN and CDR2 is SYGVQD (reference sequence). CDR3 loop: CASSVGGTNTEAFF. The CDR3 coding sequence is TGCGCCAGCAGTGTCGGAGGGACTAACACTGAAGCTTTCTTT.

The V and J genes are TRBV5-1 and TRBJ1-5, with 7 nucleotides matching TRBD1. J lost 1 base, V lost 0 bases, and 1 base had no gene match. Germline CDR1 SGHRS, CDR2 YFSETQ. This CDR3 contains 15 residues. The CDR3 sequence: CASSLEGQSNQPQHF. The DNA of the CDR3 is TGCGCCAGCAGCTTGGAGGGACAGAGCAATCAGCCCCAGCATTTT.

By share, this clone counts as medium-sized (0.01 to 0.1%). The chain couples TRBV7-9 to TRBJ1-1; TRBD1 aligns across 11 bases. The CDR3 totals 15 residues. Germline loops: CDR1 SEHNR, CDR2 FQNEAQ (reference sequence). V dropped 10 bases and J dropped 4; count of bases not matched to a gene: 11. CDR3 coding DNA: TGTGCCATCGACCATACCGGGACAGGGGGCACTGAAGCTTTCTTT. Its protein product is CAIDHTGTGGTEAFF.

CDR3 nucleotides: TGTGCCAGTAGTATTAGTATCGGATGGGGGGCTAGCAATCAGCCCCAGCATTTT. Amino acids: CASSISIGWGASNQPQHF. The chain carries TRBV19 and TRBJ1-5; weak D call: TRBD1 (6 bases). The ends were cut back, 3 bases at V and 0 bases at J, with 18 bases in the middle. Germline-derived CDR1 and CDR2 are LNHDA and SQIVND (reference sequence). The CDR3 spans 18 residues.

In this sample, this clone turned up once. The V call is TRBV5-1, the J call TRBJ1-6; TRBD1 matches at 7 bases. J lost 7 bases, V lost 4 bases, and 14 bases had no gene match. Germline loops: CDR1 SGHRS, CDR2 YFSETQ. The CDR3 totals 17 residues. The CDR3 loop reads CASSRGPSGTENSPLHF. CDR3 in DNA: TGCGCCAGCAGCAGGGGACCAAGCGGGACAGAAAATTCACCCCTCCACTTT.

The chain employs TRBV4-2 and TRBJ2-3, with 9 bases lining up with TRBD2. Germline lookup yields CDR1 LGHNA and CDR2 YNFKEQ. Trimming cost V 0 bases and J 2 bases; bases outside gene matches: 12. CDR3 length equals 19 residues. CDR3 nucleotide sequence: TGTGCCAGCAGCCAAGAGTCCCGTCCAGCGGGGGGTAACACAGATACGCAGTATTTT. This sequence encodes CASSQESRPAGGNTDTQYF.

This chain uses TRBV6-5 with TRBJ2-2, with a tentative D call TRBD2 (5 bases). With 1 base removed from V and 5 bases from J, the gap between germline ends came to 8 bases. This CDR3 is 14 amino acids long. Germline V gives CDR1 MNHEY, CDR2 SVGAGI. CDR3 sequence: CASSYFPGTGELFF. In DNA, the CDR3 is TGTGCCAGCAGTTACTTCCCGGGGACCGGGGAGCTGTTTTTT.

The chain links TRBV6-2 or TRBV6-3 to TRBJ2-1, with 11 bases that match TRBD2. The CDR3 runs to 16 residues. Germline assignment: CDR1 MNHEY and CDR2 SVGEGT. V shed 5 bases and J 7 bases; nucleotides not matched to a gene: 10. This chain's CDR3 is CASSDLAGGIINEQFF. Here the CDR3 DNA reads TGTGCCAGCAGTGACCTAGCGGGGGGCATCATAAATGAGCAGTTCTTC.

The rearrangement joins TRBV14 to TRBJ1-2; TRBD1 might be the D (6 bases). The V end lost 1 base, the J end lost 8 bases, and 17 bases lay between the germline ends. This CDR3 comprises 15 residues. Germline V gene lookup returns CDR1 SGHDN and CDR2 FVKESK. The CDR3 is CASSQGNRTVGGYTF. In DNA, the CDR3 is TGTGCCAGCAGCCAAGGAAATCGGACAGTGGGCGGCTACACCTTC.

The chain uses TRBV9 and TRBJ1-5, with D unresolved. The CDR3 runs to 15 residues. Germline values: CDR1 SGDLS, CDR2 YYNGEE. V was shortened by 0 bases and J by 0 bases, with 7 bases between the two germline ends. CDR3 sequence (DNA): TGTGCCAGCAGCGTAGGGCCCAGTAGCAATCAGCCCCAGCATTTT. Translated: CASSVGPSSNQPQHF.

V and J are TRBV27 and TRBJ1-4; 9 bases align to TRBD1. CDR3 length: 18 residues. The germline gives CDR1 MNHEY, CDR2 SMNVEV (reference sequence). V lost 4 bases to trimming and J lost 5 bases; unmatched junction nucleotides: 14. The CDR3 bases are TGTGCCAGCAGTTCCGACCCACGACAGGGGGAGTACAATGAAAAACTGTTTTTT. It codes for CASSSDPRQGEYNEKLFF.

V usage is TRBV7-3 and J usage is TRBJ2-3, with 8 positions matching TRBD2. CDR3 size: 12 residues. Per germline, CDR1 SGHTA and CDR2 FQGTGA. V was clipped by 4 bases and J by 11 bases; unmatched bases: 5. The CDR3: CASSSPGLVQYF. The CDR3 region has the DNA TGTGCCAGCAGCTCGCCGGGACTAGTGCAGTATTTT.

The rearrangement joins TRBV30 to TRBJ1-5; no definite D call. Germline CDR1 is GTSNPN and CDR2 is SVGIG (reference sequence). V lost 0 bases and J 0 bases, leaving 15 bases between the germline ends. CDR3 length equals 17 residues. The CDR3 loop is CAWSVPETRYSNQPQHF. In DNA form, the CDR3 reads TGTGCCTGGAGTGTACCTGAGACAAGATATAGCAATCAGCCCCAGCATTTT.

V is TRBV2 and J is TRBJ2-7, with D perhaps TRBD2 (6 bases). V was trimmed by 6 bases and J by 3 bases, leaving 12 bases between them. This CDR3 comprises 13 residues. Germline V gene lookup returns CDR1 SNHLY and CDR2 FYNNEI. The DNA of the CDR3 is TGTGCCAGCAGGGGGACGGAGGGCTACGAGCAGTACTTC. It codes for CASRGTEGYEQYF.

The chain's CDR3 is CASSHDRGEAFF. In DNA form, the CDR3 reads TGTGCCAGCAGCCATGACAGGGGTGAAGCTTTCTTT. This sequence joins TRBV9 and TRBJ1-1, with 8 bases matching TRBD1. The CDR3 spans 12 residues. Germline trimming cut 4 bases from V and 7 bases from J; bases unmatched to any gene: 3. Germline V lookup: CDR1 SGDLS, CDR2 YYNGEE.

V and J are TRBV19 and TRBJ2-1, with TRBD2 identical over 12 bases. CDR1 and CDR2 from the germline V gene are LNHDA and SQIVND (reference sequence). Trimming at V came to 0 bases and at J to 2 bases, leaving 5 bases not matched to a gene. CDR3 length: 18 residues. The CDR3: CASSIDLAGGRTYNEQFF. The CDR3 bases are TGTGCCAGTAGTATAGACCTAGCGGGGGGGCGTACCTACAATGAGCAGTTCTTC.

V gene TRBV29-1 combines with J gene TRBJ2-1, with a tentative D call TRBD2 (5 bases). Deletions cut 8 bases from V and 0 bases from J, with 14 bases between. The CDR3 sequence is 14 residues long. The germline gives CDR1 SQVTM, CDR2 ANQGSEA. The DNA for the CDR3 is TGCAGCCAGGACTCACCCCTCTCCTACAATGAGCAGTTCTTC. It yields the protein CSQDSPLSYNEQFF.